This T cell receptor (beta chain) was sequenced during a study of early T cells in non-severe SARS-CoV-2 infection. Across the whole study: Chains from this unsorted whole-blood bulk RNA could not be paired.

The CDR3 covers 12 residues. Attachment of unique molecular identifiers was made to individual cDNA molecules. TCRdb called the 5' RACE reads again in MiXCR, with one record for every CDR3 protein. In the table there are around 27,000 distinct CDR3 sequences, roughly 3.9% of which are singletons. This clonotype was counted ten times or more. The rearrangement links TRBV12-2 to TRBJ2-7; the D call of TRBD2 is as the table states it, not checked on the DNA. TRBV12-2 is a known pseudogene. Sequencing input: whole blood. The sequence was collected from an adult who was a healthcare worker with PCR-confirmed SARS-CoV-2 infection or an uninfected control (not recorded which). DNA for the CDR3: TGTGCAAGTCGCTTCCCAGGGAGGGAGCAGTACTTC. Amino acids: CASRFPGREQYF.